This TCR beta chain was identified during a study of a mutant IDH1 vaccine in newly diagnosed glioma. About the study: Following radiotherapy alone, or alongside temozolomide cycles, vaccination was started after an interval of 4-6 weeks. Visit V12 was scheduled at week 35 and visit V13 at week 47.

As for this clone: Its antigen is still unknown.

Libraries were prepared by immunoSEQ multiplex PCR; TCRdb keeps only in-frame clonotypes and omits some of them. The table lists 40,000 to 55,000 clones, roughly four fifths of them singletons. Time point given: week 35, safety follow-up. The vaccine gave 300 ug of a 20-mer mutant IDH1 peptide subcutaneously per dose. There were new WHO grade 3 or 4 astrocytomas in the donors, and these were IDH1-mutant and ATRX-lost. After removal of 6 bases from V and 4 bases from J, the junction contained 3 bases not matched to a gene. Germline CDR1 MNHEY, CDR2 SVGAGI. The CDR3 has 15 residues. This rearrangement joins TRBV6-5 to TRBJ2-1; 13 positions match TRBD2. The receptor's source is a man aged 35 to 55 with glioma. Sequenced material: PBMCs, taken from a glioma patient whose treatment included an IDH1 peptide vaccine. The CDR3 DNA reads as TGTGCCAGCAGACTAGCGGGAGGGGGTTACAATGAGCAGTTCTTC. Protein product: CASRLAGGGYNEQFF.